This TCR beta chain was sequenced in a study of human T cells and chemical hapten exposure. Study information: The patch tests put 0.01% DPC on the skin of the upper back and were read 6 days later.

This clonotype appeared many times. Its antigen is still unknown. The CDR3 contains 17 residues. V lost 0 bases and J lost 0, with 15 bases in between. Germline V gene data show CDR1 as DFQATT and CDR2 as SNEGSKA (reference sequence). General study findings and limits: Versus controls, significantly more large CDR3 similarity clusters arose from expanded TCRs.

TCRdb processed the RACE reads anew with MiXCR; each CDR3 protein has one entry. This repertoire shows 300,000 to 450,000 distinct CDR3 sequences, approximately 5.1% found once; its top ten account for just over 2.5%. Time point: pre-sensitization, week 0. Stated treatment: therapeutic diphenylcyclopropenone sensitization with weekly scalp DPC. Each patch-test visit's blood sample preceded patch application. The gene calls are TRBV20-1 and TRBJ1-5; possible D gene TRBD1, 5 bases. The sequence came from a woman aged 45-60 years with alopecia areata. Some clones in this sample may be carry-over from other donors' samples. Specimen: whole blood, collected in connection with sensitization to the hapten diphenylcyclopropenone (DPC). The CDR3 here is CSARDIRRGGSNQPQHF. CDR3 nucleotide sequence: TGCAGTGCTAGAGATATTAGGAGGGGCGGTAGCAATCAGCCCCAGCATTTT.